These 29 T cell receptor beta chains share one sample of origin, sequenced in a study of technical replicates of blood from several donors. The repertoire was sequenced with immunoSEQ multiplex PCR; TCRdb's copy has only in-frame clones and lacks some. The sample lists tens of thousands of clones; 92% were seen once. Sequenced input: T cells isolated from PBMCs. The receptors were gathered from a human donor in good health.

The chain combines TRBV6-1 with TRBJ1-5; D ambiguous. Germline-derived CDR1 and CDR2 are MNHNS and SASEGT. V dropped 3 bases and J dropped 0 bases, with 12 bases sitting between them. The CDR3 is made up of 16 amino acids. Here the CDR3 DNA reads TGTGCCAGCAGTGACCGTCTTGTGAGTAGCAATCAGCCCCAGCATTTT. It translates to CASSDRLVSSNQPQHF.

This clone was recorded once. The chain has TRBV7-3 and TRBJ2-7, with TRBD2 identical over 10 bases. V trimming: 2 bases; J trimming: 7 bases; junction bases outside the gene matches: 11. This CDR3 region has 16 residues. The V gene's germline CDR1 is SGHTA and CDR2 FQGTGA. The CDR3 reads CASSLGASGSIQEQYF. CDR3 in DNA: TGTGCCAGCAGCTTAGGGGCTAGCGGGAGTATTCAGGAGCAGTACTTC.

This clone was detected only once. The CDR3 spells CSVDLGTVNNEKLFF. DNA of the CDR3: TGCAGCGTTGATCTCGGGACAGTCAATAATGAAAAACTGTTTTTT. The V call is TRBV29-1, the J call TRBJ1-4; TRBD1 agrees at 7 bases. Germline V CDR1 and CDR2: SQVTM, ANQGSEA. The CDR3 length is 15 residues. V lost 3 bases, J lost 4 bases, and 8 bases stayed unmatched.

This clone has a handful of counts. The rearrangement joins TRBV10-3 to TRBJ2-7; D may be TRBD1 (6 bases). The CDR3 consists of 14 residues. Germline lookup yields CDR1 ENHRY and CDR2 SYGVKD. V dropped 8 bases and J dropped 1 base, with 15 bases sitting between them. CDR3 sequence (DNA): TGTGCCATCCTTCCCCCGGGACAATCCTACGAGCAGTACTTC. Residues: CAILPPGQSYEQYF.

This clone was counted a single time. CDR3 nucleotide sequence: TGTGCCAGCTCAGGCAGTTACGGGACTAGGGCTGGGGCCAACGTCCTGACTTTC. This codes for CASSGSYGTRAGANVLTF. The V call is TRBV18, the J call TRBJ2-6, with TRBD2 matching over 8 bases. Losses at the gene ends were 5 bases for V and 2 bases for J; bases not matched to a gene: 11. Looked up from germline, CDR1 is KGHSH and CDR2 is LQKENI. The CDR3 loop spans 18 amino acids.

The gene calls are TRBV7-6 and TRBJ2-1; the D is unclear. Germline V CDR1 and CDR2: SGHVS, FNYEAQ. V lost 1 base to trimming and J lost 4 bases, with 5 bases between them. This CDR3 region has 13 residues. The CDR3 region is CASSLEQYNEQFF. CDR3 bases: TGTGCCAGCAGCTTAGAACAGTACAATGAGCAGTTCTTC.

The chain combines TRBV6-5 with TRBJ1-2; D might be TRBD1 (6 bases). Trimming pared 7 bases from V and 5 bases from J, leaving 8 bases between. Per germline, CDR1 MNHEY and CDR2 SVGAGI. The CDR3 contains 11 residues. CDR3 DNA sequence: TGTGCCAGCACAGGGGATTATGGCTACACCTTC. Translated: CASTGDYGYTF.

V is TRBV7-8 and J is TRBJ2-3, with TRBD2 matching over 10 bases. This CDR3 is 16 amino acids long. CDR1 is SGHVS, CDR2 FQNEAQ, per germline. Germline trimming cut 1 base from V and 5 bases from J; bases unmatched to any gene: 6. As DNA, the CDR3 is TGTGCCAGCAGCTTAGTATCTAGCGGGAGAGGAGATACGCAGTATTTT. Translating gives CASSLVSSGRGDTQYF.

This clone was detected only a few times. The chain carries TRBV6-1 and TRBJ1-5; 9 bases match TRBD1. The V and J ends lost 8 bases and 6 bases, in that order; junction bases with no gene match: 8. The CDR3 is 14 residues long. Germline loops: CDR1 MNHNS, CDR2 SASEGT. For the CDR3, the DNA is TGTGCCAGCTTGGGGGACAGGGAAATTCAGCCCCAGCATTTT. This encodes CASLGDREIQPQHF.

The V gene is TRBV7-9, the J gene TRBJ2-5; TRBD2 matches 7 bases. Unmatched junction bases numbered 10, after V lost 1 base and J lost 2 bases. Germline assignment: CDR1 SEHNR and CDR2 FQNEAQ (reference sequence). The CDR3 contains 17 residues. Written as DNA, the CDR3 is TGTGCCAGCAGCTTAGGGAGGGAGGGCCGGGATCAAGAGACCCAGTACTTC. Protein: CASSLGREGRDQETQYF. Looking up the rest from reference TRBV7-9 and TRBJ2-5 gives the full variable domain: DTGVSQNPRHKITKRGQNVTFRCDPISEHNRLYWYRQTLGQGPEFLTYFQNEAQLEKSRLLSDRFSAERPKGSFSTLEIQRTEQGDSAMYLCASSLGREGRDQETQYFGPGTRLLVL.

This sequence joins TRBV27 and TRBJ2-7; D uncertain. The V and J ends lost 0 bases and 6 bases respectively, with 12 bases between them. The CDR3 runs to 14 residues. In germline, CDR1 is MNHEY, CDR2 SMNVEV (reference sequence). The CDR3 nucleotides are TGTGCCAGCAGTTTATCTAGAAGAGAGTCCGAGCAGTACTTC. It codes for CASSLSRRESEQYF.

The chain employs TRBV7-9 and TRBJ2-2, with TRBD1 as a possible D gene (5 bases). Germline lookup yields CDR1 SEHNR and CDR2 FQNEAQ (reference sequence). V lost 3 bases, J lost 1 base, and 12 bases lay in between. This CDR3 is 16 amino acids long. CDR3 in DNA: TGTGCCAGCAGCTTCGAAGGAACAGGGAACACCGGGGAGCTGTTTTTT. Translated, it gives CASSFEGTGNTGELFF.

The chain recombines TRBV7-3 with TRBJ2-7; 13 bases align to TRBD2. Trimming took 5 bases from V and 6 from J; bases not matched to a gene: 13. The CDR3 has 17 amino acids. Germline CDR1 and CDR2: SGHTA and FQGTGA. The CDR3 sequence is CASSGQGTGLAGFEQYF. CDR3 nucleotide sequence: TGTGCCAGCAGCGGGCAGGGCACGGGACTAGCGGGATTCGAGCAGTACTTC.

This chain links TRBV27 with TRBJ2-7; 7 bases agree with TRBD2. Germline V CDR1 and CDR2: MNHEY, SMNVEV (reference sequence). Unmatched junction bases numbered 6, after V lost 8 bases and J lost 2 bases. The CDR3 sequence is 13 residues long. The DNA for the CDR3 is TGTGCCAGCCTTGGGGGGGAGACCTACGAGCAGTACTTC. It encodes CASLGGETYEQYF.

J is TRBJ1-2 and V is TRBV27; perhaps TRBD1 as D (5 bases). Trimming took 5 bases from V and 9 from J, leaving 16 bases between them. Germline V gene lookup returns CDR1 MNHEY and CDR2 SMNVEV (reference sequence). The CDR3 is 13 residues long. The CDR3: CASSNQGGGSYTF. DNA for the CDR3: TGTGCCAGCAGTAACCAGGGCGGTGGTAGCTACACCTTC.

The chain recombines TRBV30 with TRBJ2-2, with TRBD2 matching over 9 bases. After removal of 2 bases from V and 4 bases from J, the junction contained 8 bases not matched to a gene. The CDR3 is made up of 16 amino acids. Germline-derived CDR1 and CDR2 are GTSNPN and SVGIG (reference sequence). CDR3 sequence reads: CAWSFSGSTGTGELFF. As DNA, the CDR3 is TGTGCCTGGAGTTTTAGCGGGAGTACGGGCACCGGGGAGCTGTTTTTT.

The genes are TRBV5-4 and TRBJ2-1, with 13 bases matching TRBD2. V shed 0 bases and J 6 bases; nucleotides not matched to a gene: 9. CDR1 and CDR2 from the germline V gene are SGHNT and YYREEE (reference sequence). There are 18 residues in the CDR3. The DNA for the CDR3 is TGTGCCAGCAGCTTGGCCTTGTTTAGGACTAGCGGGAGCAATGAGCAGTTCTTC. Protein: CASSLALFRTSGSNEQFF.

The gene calls are TRBV6-6 and TRBJ2-7, with 10 positions matching TRBD2. The V gene end was trimmed by 0 bases and the J gene end by 2 bases; junction bases not matched to a gene: 4. Germline values: CDR1 MNHNY, CDR2 SVGAGI (reference sequence). This CDR3 comprises 16 residues. Here the CDR3 reads CASSYSGSGRPYEQYF. CDR3 sequence (DNA): TGTGCCAGCAGTTACTCGGGTAGCGGGAGGCCCTACGAGCAGTACTTC.

This chain uses TRBV6-5 with TRBJ2-1, with no clear D. The CDR3 covers 11 residues. CDR1 MNHEY and CDR2 SVGAGI come from the germline V gene. V was cut by 5 bases and J by 7 bases, with 6 bases left in between. This chain's CDR3 is CASSNANEQFF. The CDR3 nucleotides read TGTGCCAGCAGTAACGCGAATGAGCAGTTCTTC.

This chain links TRBV30 with TRBJ1-1; D might be TRBD1 (6 bases). In germline, CDR1 is GTSNPN, CDR2 SVGIG (reference sequence). V shed 4 bases and J shed 1 base, with 7 bases lying between them. This CDR3 spans 12 amino acids. CDR3 sequence reads: CAWIGGNTEAFF. In nucleotides, the CDR3 is TGTGCCTGGATAGGGGGGAACACTGAAGCTTTCTTT.

The table lists this clone with a count of one. V and J are TRBV10-3 and TRBJ2-7; 7 bases agree with TRBD2. Trimming at V came to 0 bases and at J to 5 bases, leaving 4 bases not matched to a gene. Per germline, CDR1 ENHRY and CDR2 SYGVKD. CDR3 length equals 14 residues. The CDR3 spells CAISESGLEDEQYF. The CDR3, as DNA: TGTGCCATCAGTGAGTCTGGACTAGAGGACGAGCAGTACTTC.

The chain is built from TRBV7-9 and TRBJ2-1; TRBD1 might be the D (6 bases). The CDR3 contains 12 residues. Trimming pared 5 bases from V and 9 bases from J, leaving 11 bases between. Per germline, CDR1 SEHNR and CDR2 FQNEAQ (reference sequence). The CDR3 coding sequence is TGTGCCAGCAGCCCGACAGGCCCTGAGCAGTTCTTC. Its protein is CASSPTGPEQFF.

The table lists this clone with a count of one. Sequence at one end of the junction differs from germline and may be a read error. The J gene is TRBJ1-1, the V gene TRBV5-6; 10 bases agree with TRBD1. Germline CDR1 is SGHDT and CDR2 is YYEEEE. The CDR3 contains 16 residues. CDR3 sequence reads: CASRLDRGNMNTEAFF. The CDR3 region has the DNA TGTGCCAGCAGATTGGACAGGGGGAATATGAACACTGAAGCTTTCTTT.

The chain combines TRBV9 with TRBJ2-7; the D is unclear. Trimming stripped 4 bases from V and 2 bases from J, with 13 bases between. Germline assignment: CDR1 SGDLS and CDR2 YYNGEE. The CDR3 consists of 14 residues. The DNA for the CDR3 is TGTGCCAGCAGCCCGAGCATGGGCACCTACGAGCAGTACTTC. Protein sequence: CASSPSMGTYEQYF.

The rearrangement uses TRBV7-6 and TRBJ2-7; 8 bases match TRBD1. Germline CDR1 SGHVS, CDR2 FNYEAQ. This CDR3 has 19 amino acids. Trimming cost V 0 bases and J 2 bases; bases outside gene matches: 15. The CDR3 spells CASSLAPGGTAGGTYEQYF. CDR3 sequence (DNA): TGTGCCAGCAGCTTAGCCCCCGGGGGAACTGCAGGGGGCACCTACGAGCAGTACTTC.

This clone was picked up one time. The chain uses TRBV11-3 and TRBJ1-1; a possible D gene is TRBD1 (5 bases). In germline, CDR1 is SGHNT, CDR2 YENEEA. Trimming shortened V by 6 bases and J by 7 bases, and 15 bases separated the two germline ends. The CDR3 has 13 amino acids. CDR3 coding DNA: TGTGCCAGCAGTTTACCAGCGGGGGATGAAGCTTTCTTT. Its translation: CASSLPAGDEAFF.

The gene calls are TRBV5-1 and TRBJ2-3; 7 bases are a match to TRBD2. J lost 6 bases, V lost 1 base, and 5 bases had no gene match. Germline CDR1 is SGHRS and CDR2 is YFSETQ. The CDR3 length is 14 residues. CDR3 loop: CASSLRFGRDTQYF. Here the CDR3 DNA reads TGCGCCAGCAGCTTGCGGTTCGGGAGGGATACGCAGTATTTT.

The CDR3 here is CASVTGTGTYEQYF. The CDR3 nucleotides are TGTGCCAGCGTAACCGGGACAGGAACCTACGAGCAGTACTTC. This chain links TRBV28 with TRBJ2-7; 8 bases are shared with TRBD1. Trimming cost V 8 bases and J 2 bases; bases outside gene matches: 8. The germline V gene has CDR1 MDHEN and CDR2 SYDVKM. The CDR3 loop spans 14 amino acids.

The chain is built from TRBV7-3 and TRBJ1-1, with 10 bases aligning to TRBD1. V gave up 1 base and J gave up 5 bases; unmatched junction bases: 10. The CDR3 has 17 amino acids. The germline V gene has CDR1 SGHTA and CDR2 FQGTGA. The CDR3 nucleotides read TGTGCCAGCAGCTTAAAGACAGGGGGCGCAGGAAATACTGAAGCTTTCTTT. Amino acid sequence: CASSLKTGGAGNTEAFF.